The 17 T cell receptor beta chains below were found in one sample sequenced in a study of beta chain features in type 1 diabetes. Study results and limitations: When Type 1 diabetes patients were examined, their TCRB CDR3s proved moderately but significantly shorter in all four CD4+ subsets.

TCRB transcripts that were expressed got sequenced, as all of the isolated RNA had been reverse transcribed. Clones were sequenced by immunoSEQ multiplex PCR, and TCRdb holds only the in-frame ones, with some missing. The data contain about 370,000 clones, roughly 9.8% of them seen just once; the ten biggest clones take up roughly 0.54%. Their cognate antigens are unknown. The sequenced sample consisted of central memory CD4+ T cells from blood. Receptor source: a man aged 30 to 45 with type 1 diabetes.

This clone was detected many times. The same CDR3 can be traced to other DNA sequences in this sample. J is TRBJ2-3 and V is TRBV5-1, with no clear D. V was shortened by 2 bases and J by 4 bases, with 2 bases between the two germline ends. The CDR3 has 11 residues. Germline values: CDR1 SGHRS, CDR2 YFSETQ. This CDR3 is CASSLADTQYF. The CDR3 DNA reads as TGCGCCAGCAGCTTAGCAGATACGCAGTATTTT.

The sample holds many counts of this clone. The chain has TRBV29-1 and TRBJ2-6, with no clear D. Germline values: CDR1 SQVTM, CDR2 ANQGSEA. The CDR3 runs to 16 residues. The germline V and J ends were trimmed by 5 bases and 0 bases, with 14 bases remaining between them. CDR3 residues: CSVSPLGVSGANVLTF. The CDR3 DNA reads TGCAGCGTTTCCCCCCTCGGTGTCTCTGGGGCCAACGTCCTGACTTTC.

The rearrangement links TRBV4-3 to TRBJ2-2; TRBD1 matches at 11 bases. This CDR3 comprises 15 residues. The germline gives CDR1 LGHNA, CDR2 YSLEER. J gave up 4 bases and V 3 bases, and 1 base lay outside the gene matches. The CDR3 protein is CASSHGTGGTGELFF. The CDR3 DNA reads as TGCGCCAGCAGCCATGGGACAGGGGGCACCGGGGAGCTGTTTTTT.

This clone was recorded many times. V is TRBV10-3 and J is TRBJ2-1; the D gene is possibly TRBD2 (5 bases). Trimming removed 10 bases from V and 0 bases from J, with 16 bases in between. The CDR3 spans 15 residues. CDR1 and CDR2 from the germline V gene are ENHRY and SYGVKD. The DNA of the CDR3 is TGTGCCAGCCACAACGTGGGGAGCTCCTACAATGAGCAGTTCTTC. This gives the protein CASHNVGSSYNEQFF.

This chain joins TRBV30 and TRBJ2-5, with 13 bases aligning to TRBD2. Germline lookup yields CDR1 GTSNPN and CDR2 SVGIG (reference sequence). This CDR3 has 17 residues. V was clipped by 2 bases and J by 5 bases; unmatched bases: 11. This CDR3 is CAWSRDRTSGSHETQYF. CDR3 in DNA: TGTGCCTGGAGTAGAGACAGGACTAGCGGGAGTCATGAGACCCAGTACTTC.

The genes are TRBV30 and TRBJ1-2, with D hard to call. Germline CDR1 GTSNPN, CDR2 SVGIG (reference sequence). V was shortened by 5 bases and J by 8 bases, with 18 bases between the two germline ends. This CDR3 has 13 amino acids. CDR3 amino acids: CAWVPGESYGYTF. Here the CDR3 DNA reads TGTGCCTGGGTTCCGGGTGAGTCGTACGGCTACACCTTC.

In this sample, this clone turned up many times. The rearrangement joins TRBV7-9 to TRBJ2-5, with 11 bases fitting TRBD2. CDR1 and CDR2 from the germline V gene are SEHNR and FQNEAQ (reference sequence). Germline trimming cut 6 bases from V and 2 bases from J; bases unmatched to any gene: 2. This CDR3 spans 14 amino acids. Here the CDR3 DNA reads TGTGCCAGCAGTCGACTAGCGGGACAAGAGACCCAGTACTTC. Translated: CASSRLAGQETQYF.

The J gene is TRBJ1-3, the V gene TRBV7-2; D is possibly TRBD1 (6 bases). V was trimmed by 5 bases and J by 4 bases, leaving 15 bases between them. CDR1 SGHTA and CDR2 FQGNSA come from the germline V gene. CDR3 length: 15 residues. The DNA of the CDR3 is TGTGCCAGCAGCCCACTAACAGGGAACGGAAACACCATATATTTT. It specifies CASSPLTGNGNTIYF.

The CDR3 loop reads CAANRVNTEAFF. The CDR3 DNA reads TGTGCCGCAAACAGAGTGAACACTGAAGCTTTCTTT. This rearrangement joins TRBV6-6 to TRBJ1-1, with D unresolved. This CDR3 comprises 12 residues. V was shortened by 11 bases and J by 0 bases, with 10 bases between the two germline ends. The germline V gene has CDR1 MNHNY and CDR2 SVGAGI (reference sequence).

This clone was detected only a few times. This chain links TRBV29-1 with TRBJ2-7, with 9 bases lining up with TRBD1. The CDR3 is 13 residues long. The V gene's germline CDR1 is SQVTM and CDR2 ANQGSEA. V shed 5 bases, J shed 5 bases, and the junction held 7 bases outside the gene matches. DNA of the CDR3: TGCAGCGTTACCGGGACAGGGCTCGACGAGCAGTACTTC. Translation: CSVTGTGLDEQYF.

This chain uses TRBV5-5 with TRBJ2-5; 11 bases align to TRBD2. Per the germline V gene, CDR1 is SGHKS and CDR2 is YYEKEE (reference sequence). The trim removed 0 bases at V and 3 bases at J, leaving 7 bases unmatched. This CDR3 region has 17 residues. CDR3 DNA: TGTGCCAGCAGCTTGGGGGCTACTAGCGGGAGAGAAGAGACCCAGTACTTC. It is translated as CASSLGATSGREETQYF.

In this sample, this clone turned up a few times. V is TRBV28 and J is TRBJ1-3; D is unclear. V lost 2 bases to trimming and J lost 5 bases, with 13 bases between them. Germline V lookup: CDR1 MDHEN, CDR2 SYDVKM. The CDR3 contains 15 residues. The CDR3 bases are TGTGCCAGCAGTTTAAGAGGCCAGTCAAGAAACACCATATATTTT. Its protein product is CASSLRGQSRNTIYF.

This clone has more than one count but fewer than ten. This CDR3 is CASSLRGSSGEQFF. CDR3 coding DNA: TGTGCCAGCAGCTTAAGGGGGTCTTCGGGTGAGCAGTTCTTC. This sequence joins TRBV13 and TRBJ2-1; TRBD1 might be the D (6 bases). Trimming removed 2 bases at V and 9 bases at J, with 14 bases between. The CDR3 length is 14 residues. CDR1 is PRHDT and CDR2 is FYEKMQ in the germline V gene (reference sequence).

The chain uses TRBV5-1 and TRBJ2-1, with TRBD1 matching over 9 bases. Losses at the gene ends were 4 bases for V and 5 bases for J; bases not matched to a gene: 10. The CDR3 runs to 16 residues. Germline CDR1 is SGHRS and CDR2 is YFSETQ. The CDR3 region has the DNA TGCGCCAGCAGCCCCCGGACAGGGGTTGGTGACAATGAGCAGTTCTTC. As protein: CASSPRTGVGDNEQFF.

This clone was counted between two and nine times. The rearrangement links TRBV19 to TRBJ2-7; D may match TRBD1 or TRBD2 (6 bases each). Trimming stripped 6 bases from V and 0 bases from J, with 15 bases between. The CDR3 extends over 15 amino acids. The germline V gene has CDR1 LNHDA and CDR2 SQIVND (reference sequence). The DNA of the CDR3 is TGTGCCAGTAGGTCCAACGGGGGCTCCTCCTACGAGCAGTACTTC. This codes for CASRSNGGSSYEQYF.

This clone has just a few counts. J is TRBJ2-1 and V is TRBV2; 9 nucleotides line up with TRBD1. The CDR3 has 15 residues. Germline trimming cut 11 bases from V and 6 bases from J; bases unmatched to any gene: 14. From germline, CDR1 is SNHLY and CDR2 FYNNEI. The CDR3 bases are TGTGCCGTTCCGCCGGGACAGGGATACGGCAATGAGCAGTTCTTC. Protein product: CAVPPGQGYGNEQFF.

This chain uses TRBV5-6 with TRBJ2-1; possibly TRBD1 for D (5 bases). CDR3 length: 16 amino acids. Germline values: CDR1 SGHDT, CDR2 YYEEEE. Trimming shortened V by 1 base and J by 6 bases, and 17 bases separated the two germline ends. CDR3 nucleotides: TGTGCCAGCAGCTTGCTTCGCAGGGAAATTGGCAATGAGCAGTTCTTC. Its translation is CASSLLRREIGNEQFF.